These T cell receptor beta chains were read from a single sample in a study of neurological immune-mediated disorders. TCRdb fed the 5' RACE reads into MiXCR, producing one record per CDR3 protein. Of 70,000 to 95,000 distinct CDR3 sequences listed, around 14% were seen once; the top ten hold roughly 5%. The sample consisted of PBMCs. The receptors were sampled from a female donor with HTLV-1-associated myelopathy (HAM/TSP). Both conserved end residues are part of each CDR3. D genes are given only for firm matches. Clone size is shown for a subset of rows, as once, few, many or a class of expanded clone.

v_gene	abundance	d_gene	j_gene	CDR3aa	CDR3nt
TRBV5-1	many	TRBD2	TRBJ2-3	CASSTSGGTDTQYF	TGCGCCAGCAGCACTAGCGGGGGCACAGATACGCAGTATTTT
TRBV7-8	many	TRBD2	TRBJ2-5	CASSPGDLAGGVETQYF	TGTGCCAGCAGCCCAGGGGACCTAGCGGGGGGTGTAGAGACCCAGTACTTC
TRBV6-5	many	.	TRBJ2-7	CASSYTWNRWDEQYF	TGTGCCAGCAGTTACACCTGGAACAGGTGGGACGAGCAGTACTTC
TRBV24-1	few	.	TRBJ1-2	CATSEAGTSYGYTF	TGTGCCACCAGTGAGGCTGGAACGAGCTATGGCTACACCTTC
TRBV5-1	many	TRBD1	TRBJ2-7	CASSLASGQGFGQYF	TGCGCCAGCAGCTTGGCTTCCGGACAGGGTTTTGGGCAGTACTTC
TRBV5-1	many	.	TRBJ1-1	CASSSAGLENTEAFF	TGCGCCAGCAGCTCCGCCGGCCTCGAGAACACTGAAGCTTTCTTT
TRBV2	.	.	TRBJ2-5	CASSEIRSETQYF	TGTGCCAGCAGTGAAATTCGATCAGAGACCCAGTACTTC
TRBV7-9	once	.	TRBJ2-7	CASSLGTGKMQYF	TGTGCCAGCAGCTTAGGGACGGGGAAGATGCAGTACTTC
TRBV12-3/TRBV12-4	.	.	TRBJ2-1	CAISLATLGVQVF	TGTGCCATCAGTTTAGCGACATTGGGGGTGCAGGTCTTC
TRBV5-1	many	.	TRBJ2-7	CASSLVGGGLYEQYF	TGCGCCAGCAGCTTGGTAGGAGGGGGCTTATACGAGCAGTACTTC
TRBV19	few	TRBD1	TRBJ1-1	CASSIRQGGTEAFF	TGTGCCAGTAGTATCCGACAGGGAGGGACTGAAGCTTTCTTT
TRBV5-1	many	.	TRBJ2-7	CASSLVWGQYEQYF	TGCGCCAGCAGCTTGGTATGGGGGCAGTACGAGCAGTACTTC
TRBV9	many	TRBD2	TRBJ2-1	CASSPGGLAGSNEQFF	TGTGCCAGCAGCCCCGGGGGACTAGCGGGGAGCAATGAGCAGTTCTTC
TRBV7-3	many	.	TRBJ2-7	CASSLAGGPTYEQYF	TGTGCCAGCAGCTTAGCCGGGGGCCCAACCTACGAGCAGTACTTC
TRBV7-9	few	.	TRBJ2-2	CASSIQGSGELFF	TGTGCCAGCAGCATACAGGGATCCGGGGAGCTGTTTTTT
TRBV10-3	many	TRBD1	TRBJ1-2	CAITGDSPAIYGYTF	TGTGCCATCACCGGGGACAGTCCGGCAATATATGGCTACACCTTC
TRBV7-8	many	.	TRBJ2-3	CASSLAPSTDTQYF	TGTGCCAGCAGCTTAGCGCCTAGCACAGATACGCAGTATTTT